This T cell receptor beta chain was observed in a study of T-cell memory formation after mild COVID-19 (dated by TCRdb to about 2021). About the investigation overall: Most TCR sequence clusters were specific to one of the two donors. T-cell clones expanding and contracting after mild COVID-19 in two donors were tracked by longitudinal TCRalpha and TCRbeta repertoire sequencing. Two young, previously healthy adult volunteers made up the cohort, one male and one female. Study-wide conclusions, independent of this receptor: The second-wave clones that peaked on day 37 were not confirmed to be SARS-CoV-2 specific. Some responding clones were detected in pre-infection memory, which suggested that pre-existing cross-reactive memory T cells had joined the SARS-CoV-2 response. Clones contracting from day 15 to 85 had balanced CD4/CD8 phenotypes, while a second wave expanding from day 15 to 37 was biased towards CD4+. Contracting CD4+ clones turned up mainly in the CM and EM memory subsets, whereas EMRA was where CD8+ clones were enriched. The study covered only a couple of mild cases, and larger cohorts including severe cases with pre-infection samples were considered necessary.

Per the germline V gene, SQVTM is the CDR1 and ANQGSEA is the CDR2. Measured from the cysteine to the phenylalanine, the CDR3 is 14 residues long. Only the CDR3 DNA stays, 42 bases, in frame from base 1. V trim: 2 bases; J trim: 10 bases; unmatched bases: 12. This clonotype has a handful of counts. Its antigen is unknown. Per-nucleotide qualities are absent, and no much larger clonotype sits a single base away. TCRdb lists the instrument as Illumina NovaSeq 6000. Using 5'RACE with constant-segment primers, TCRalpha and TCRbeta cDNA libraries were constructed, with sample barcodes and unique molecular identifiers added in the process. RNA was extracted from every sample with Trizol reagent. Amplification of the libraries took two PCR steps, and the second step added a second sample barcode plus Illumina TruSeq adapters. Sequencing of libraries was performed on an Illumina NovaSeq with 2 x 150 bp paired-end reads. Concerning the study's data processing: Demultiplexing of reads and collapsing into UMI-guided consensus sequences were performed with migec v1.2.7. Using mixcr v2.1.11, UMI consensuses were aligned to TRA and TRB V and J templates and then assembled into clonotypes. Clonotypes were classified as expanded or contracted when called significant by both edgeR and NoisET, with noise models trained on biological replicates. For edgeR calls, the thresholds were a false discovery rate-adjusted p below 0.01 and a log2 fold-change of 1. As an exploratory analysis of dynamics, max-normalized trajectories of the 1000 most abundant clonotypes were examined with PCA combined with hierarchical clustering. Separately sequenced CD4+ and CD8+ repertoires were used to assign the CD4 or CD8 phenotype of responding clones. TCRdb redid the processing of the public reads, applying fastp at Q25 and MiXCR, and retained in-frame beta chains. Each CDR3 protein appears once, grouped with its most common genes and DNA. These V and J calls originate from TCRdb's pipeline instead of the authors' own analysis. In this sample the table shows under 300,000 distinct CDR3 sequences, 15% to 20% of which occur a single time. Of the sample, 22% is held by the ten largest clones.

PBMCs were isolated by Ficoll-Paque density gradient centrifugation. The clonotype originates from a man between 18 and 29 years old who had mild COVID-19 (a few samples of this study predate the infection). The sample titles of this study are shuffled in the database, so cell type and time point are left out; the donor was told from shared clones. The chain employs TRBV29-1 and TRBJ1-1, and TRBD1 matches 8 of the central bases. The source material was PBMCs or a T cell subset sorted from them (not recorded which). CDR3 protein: CSVEYVGQEAAAFF. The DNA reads TGCAGCGTTGAATATGTGGGACAGGAGGCCGCAGCTTTCTTT.